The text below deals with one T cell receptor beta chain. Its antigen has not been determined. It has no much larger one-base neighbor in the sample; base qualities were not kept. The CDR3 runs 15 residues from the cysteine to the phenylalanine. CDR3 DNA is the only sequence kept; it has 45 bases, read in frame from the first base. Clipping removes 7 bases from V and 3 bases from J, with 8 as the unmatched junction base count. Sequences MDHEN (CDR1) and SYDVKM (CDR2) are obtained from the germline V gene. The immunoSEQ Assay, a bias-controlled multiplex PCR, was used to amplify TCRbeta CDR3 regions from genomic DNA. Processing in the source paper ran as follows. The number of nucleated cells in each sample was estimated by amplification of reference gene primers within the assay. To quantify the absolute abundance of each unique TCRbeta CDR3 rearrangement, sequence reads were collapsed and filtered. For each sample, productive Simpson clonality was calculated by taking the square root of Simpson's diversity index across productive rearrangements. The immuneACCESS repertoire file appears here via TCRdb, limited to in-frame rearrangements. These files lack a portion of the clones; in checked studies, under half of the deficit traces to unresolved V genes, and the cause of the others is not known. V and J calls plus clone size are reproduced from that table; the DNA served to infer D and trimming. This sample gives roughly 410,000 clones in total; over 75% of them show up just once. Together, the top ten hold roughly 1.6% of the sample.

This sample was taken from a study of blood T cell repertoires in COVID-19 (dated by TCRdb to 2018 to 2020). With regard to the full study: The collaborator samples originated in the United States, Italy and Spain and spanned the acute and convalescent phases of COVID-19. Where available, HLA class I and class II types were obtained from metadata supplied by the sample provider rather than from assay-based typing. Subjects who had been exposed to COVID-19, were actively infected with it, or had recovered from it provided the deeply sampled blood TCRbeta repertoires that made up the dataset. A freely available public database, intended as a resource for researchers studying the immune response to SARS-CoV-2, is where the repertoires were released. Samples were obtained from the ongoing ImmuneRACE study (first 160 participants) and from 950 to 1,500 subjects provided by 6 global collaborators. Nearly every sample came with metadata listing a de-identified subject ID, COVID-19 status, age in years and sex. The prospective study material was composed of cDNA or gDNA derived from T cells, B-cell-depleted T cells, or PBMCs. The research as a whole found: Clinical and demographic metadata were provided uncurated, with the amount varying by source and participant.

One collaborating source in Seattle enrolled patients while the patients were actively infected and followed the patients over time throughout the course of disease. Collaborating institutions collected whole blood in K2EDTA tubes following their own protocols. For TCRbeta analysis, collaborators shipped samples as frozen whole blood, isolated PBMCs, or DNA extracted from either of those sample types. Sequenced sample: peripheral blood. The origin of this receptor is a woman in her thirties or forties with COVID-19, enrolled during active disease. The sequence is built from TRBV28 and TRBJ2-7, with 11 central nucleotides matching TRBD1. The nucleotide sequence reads TGTGCCAGCACTTACTCTGGGACAGGGGGCTACGAGCAGTACTTC. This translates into CASTYSGTGGYEQYF.